This T cell receptor (beta chain) was recorded in a study of T-cell reconstitution after alpha-beta-depleted transplantation in children. Findings and limits, study-wide: T-cell counts and diversity were attributed mostly to newly produced T cells one year after transplant. Surviving thymic progenitors and recipient T cells were the source of high TCRbeta diversity at day 60 in some patients.

Unique molecular identifiers were incorporated into the prepared TCRbeta library. TCRdb processed the PCR reads anew with MiXCR; each CDR3 protein has one entry. The table has 700,000 or so distinct CDR3 sequences, 13% seen once; the top ten hold 0.79%. The CDR3 extends over 19 amino acids. V lost 1 base to trimming and J lost 1 base, with 19 bases between them. Germline CDR1 reads SGHDN; CDR2 reads FVKESK. On this clonotype itself: Antigen specificity is unknown.

Sequenced here: PBMCs, sampled before TCRalphabeta/CD19-depleted stem cell transplant. This chain uses TRBV14 with TRBJ2-2, with no clear D. This TCR was recovered from a girl between 2 and 10 years old with congenital amegakaryocytic thrombocytopenia, due to receive a stem cell transplant. Here the CDR3 reads CASSQVDSPGPRNTGELFF. The CDR3 region has the DNA TGTGCCAGCAGCCAAGTCGATAGTCCGGGCCCGAGGAACACCGGGGAGCTGTTTTTT.